These 25 T cell receptor beta chains were sequenced from one sample in a study of T cell repertoires in cytomegalovirus infection. TCRdb passed the reads through MiXCR, listing each CDR3 protein once. The table has under 200,000 distinct CDR3 sequences, about a tenth seen once. Sequencing input: PBMCs. These receptors were collected from a human donor in good health (CMV status not recorded). Some clones in this sample may be carry-over from other donors' samples.

This clonotype has ten or more counts. J is TRBJ1-5 and V is TRBV28; D unresolved. The V gene lost 5 bases and the J gene lost 7 bases, with 15 bases spanning the gap. The CDR3 length is 14 residues. Germline loops: CDR1 MDHEN, CDR2 SYDVKM. For the CDR3, the DNA is TGTGCCAGCAGTCTACCGGCCCGGGCCCAGCCCCAGCATTTT. Protein sequence: CASSLPARAQPQHF.

This clonotype appeared a few times. The CDR3 nucleotides are TGTGCCAGCAGTGATGGGGAGGGGGACACAGATACGCAGTATTTT. Translating it yields CASSDGEGDTDTQYF. The rearrangement uses TRBV6-4 and TRBJ2-3, with a possible D match to TRBD2 (7 bases). Looked up from germline, CDR1 is MRHNA and CDR2 is SNTAGT. This CDR3 is 15 amino acids long. Trimming pared 3 bases from V and 2 bases from J, leaving 12 bases between.

This clonotype was observed at least ten times. The CDR3 protein is CASSIQGADIGYTF. CDR3 DNA sequence: TGTGCCAGTAGTATACAGGGGGCGGATATCGGCTACACCTTC. V and J are TRBV19 and TRBJ1-2; 8 bases agree with TRBD1. Unmatched junction bases numbered 7, after V lost 2 bases and J lost 8 bases. Germline V CDR1 and CDR2: LNHDA, SQIVND (reference sequence). This CDR3 spans 14 amino acids.

This clonotype has a count of ten or more. The genes are TRBV7-2 and TRBJ2-7; 8 bases are shared with TRBD1. Germline V CDR1 and CDR2: SGHTA, FQGNSA. The CDR3 runs 14 residues. V gave up 5 bases and J gave up 7 bases; unmatched junction bases: 10. The DNA for the CDR3 is TGTGCCAGCAGCCCCGACAGGGGTTCTCGAGAGCAGTACTTC. Protein product: CASSPDRGSREQYF.

This clonotype was seen at least ten times. The V call is TRBV7-2, the J call TRBJ1-1; 7 bases align to TRBD1. The V and J ends lost 1 base and 5 bases, in that order; junction bases with no gene match: 7. Germline loops: CDR1 SGHTA, CDR2 FQGNSA. The CDR3 consists of 15 residues. DNA of the CDR3: TGTGCCAGCAGCTTAGTTAGCGGGACAGCGACTGAAGCTTTCTTT. Translating it yields CASSLVSGTATEAFF. Based on the CDR3 plus reference TRBV7-2 and TRBJ1-1, the full variable domain is GAGVSQSPSNKVTEKGKDVELRCDPISGHTALYWYRQSLGQGLEFLIYFQGNSAPDKSGLPSDRFSAERTGGSVSTLTIQRTQQEDSAVYLCASSLVSGTATEAFFGQGTRLTVV.

This clonotype was seen repeatedly, ten times or more. The V gene is TRBV20-1, the J gene TRBJ1-1, with 10 bases aligning to TRBD1. V was pared by 3 bases and J by 4 bases, with 11 bases of the junction left unmatched. The CDR3 loop spans 16 amino acids. Germline CDR1 is DFQATT and CDR2 is SNEGSKA (reference sequence). The CDR3 loop is CSASTGAGTGVTEAFF. DNA for the CDR3: TGCAGTGCTAGTACGGGGGCCGGGACAGGGGTCACTGAAGCTTTCTTT.

This clonotype was seen ten or more times. The chain carries TRBV28 and TRBJ1-1, with D unresolved. The CDR3 totals 14 residues. The ends were cut back, 3 bases at V and 4 bases at J, with 12 bases in the middle. Per germline, CDR1 MDHEN and CDR2 SYDVKM. The CDR3 sequence is CASSFVVGTTEAFF. As DNA, the CDR3 is TGTGCCAGCAGTTTTGTTGTAGGCACCACTGAAGCTTTCTTT.

This clonotype was recorded a few times. The chain employs TRBV28 and TRBJ1-2, with TRBD1 identical over 7 bases. CDR3 size: 19 residues. J lost 2 bases, V lost 2 bases, and 17 bases had no gene match. Germline-derived CDR1 and CDR2 are MDHEN and SYDVKM. In nucleotides, the CDR3 is TGTGCCAGCAGTTTAGGGACAGCACTTCTTGCAAACTCGAACTATGGCTACACCTTC. Amino acids: CASSLGTALLANSNYGYTF.

This clonotype showed up just a few times. The CDR3 here is CASSLVPGRNEKLFF. The CDR3 coding sequence is TGTGCCAGCAGCTTAGTGCCGGGACGAAATGAAAAACTGTTTTTT. The rearrangement links TRBV7-8 to TRBJ1-4; weak D call: TRBD1 (5 bases). The V gene lost 1 base and the J gene lost 5 bases, with 11 bases spanning the gap. This CDR3 has 15 residues. The germline gives CDR1 SGHVS, CDR2 FQNEAQ.

This clonotype was found many times. This chain links TRBV7-2 with TRBJ2-3; 13 nucleotides line up with TRBD2. This CDR3 has 16 amino acids. The trim removed 5 bases at V and 6 bases at J, leaving 8 bases unmatched. Germline V gives CDR1 SGHTA, CDR2 FQGNSA. In DNA form, the CDR3 reads TGTGCCAGCAGCATGGGACTAGCGGGAAACGTTGATACGCAGTATTTT. Translation: CASSMGLAGNVDTQYF. The whole variable domain, remainder taken from reference TRBV7-2 and TRBJ2-3, is GAGVSQSPSNKVTEKGKDVELRCDPISGHTALYWYRQSLGQGLEFLIYFQGNSAPDKSGLPSDRFSAERTGGSVSTLTIQRTQQEDSAVYLCASSMGLAGNVDTQYFGPGTRLTVL.

There are many counts of this clonotype. The chain joins TRBV7-9 to TRBJ1-1, with D unclear. The CDR3 length is 12 residues. Germline V CDR1 and CDR2: SEHNR, FQNEAQ (reference sequence). Trimming removed 3 bases from V and 7 bases from J, with 9 bases in between. CDR3 coding DNA: TGTGCCAGCAGCTTGGCGGCAGTTGAAGCTTTCTTT. It is translated as CASSLAAVEAFF.

This clonotype was recorded a few times. The rearrangement uses TRBV5-5 and TRBJ1-3, with no clear D. The CDR3 is 15 amino acids. V was cut by 0 bases and J by 0 bases, with 7 bases left in between. Germline-derived CDR1 and CDR2 are SGHKS and YYEKEE (reference sequence). This chain's CDR3 is CASSLAIFSGNTIYF. In nucleotides, the CDR3 is TGTGCCAGCAGCTTGGCGATCTTCTCTGGAAACACCATATATTTT.

This clonotype came up many times. V and J are TRBV7-9 and TRBJ2-7, with 8 bases fitting TRBD2. The CDR3 spans 15 residues. V lost 4 bases to trimming and J lost 3 bases; unmatched junction nucleotides: 8. Germline V gene lookup returns CDR1 SEHNR and CDR2 FQNEAQ (reference sequence). The CDR3 spells CASSSGREVNYEQYF. The CDR3 DNA reads as TGTGCCAGCAGCTCTGGGCGGGAGGTGAACTACGAGCAGTACTTC.

Details on this clonotype: With a much larger clone just one base away, this may be a read error. The chain carries TRBV29-1 and TRBJ2-7; 16 bases are shared with TRBD2. Germline trimming cut 6 bases from V and 8 bases from J; bases unmatched to any gene: 10. This CDR3 is 15 amino acids long. The V gene's germline CDR1 is SQVTM and CDR2 ANQGSEA. The CDR3 DNA is TGCAGCGTCGCCGGGACTAGCGGGAGGGGGTACAAGCAGTACTTC. Its translation: CSVAGTSGRGYKQYF.

This clonotype appeared a few times. J is TRBJ2-1 and V is TRBV20-1, with 15 bases matching TRBD2. This CDR3 is built from 18 residues. The V gene end was trimmed by 1 base and the J gene end by 9 bases; junction bases not matched to a gene: 13. Germline V gene data show CDR1 as DFQATT and CDR2 as SNEGSKA (reference sequence). The CDR3 nucleotides read TGCAGTGCTAGAGCCATGACCGGGACTAGCGGGAGGTTTGGTGAGCAGTTCTTC. This gives the protein CSARAMTGTSGRFGEQFF.

This clonotype was seen ten or more times. The gene calls are TRBV2 and TRBJ2-1, with 11 bases identical to TRBD2. Trimming took 8 bases from V and 5 from J; bases not matched to a gene: 8. Per germline, CDR1 SNHLY and CDR2 FYNNEI. This CDR3 has 15 amino acids. This CDR3 is CASWKLAGEHNEQFF. The CDR3 DNA reads as TGTGCCAGCTGGAAACTAGCGGGGGAGCACAATGAGCAGTTCTTC. Variable domain in full (rest from reference TRBV2 and TRBJ2-1): EPEVTQTPSHQVTQMGQEVILRCVPISNHLYFYWYRQILGQKVEFLVSFYNNEISEKSEIFDDQFSVERPDGSNFTLKIRSTKLEDSAMYFCASWKLAGEHNEQFFGPGTRLTVL.

The V call is TRBV28, the J call TRBJ1-6; 9 positions match TRBD1. J was trimmed by 9 bases and V by 5 bases; bases with no gene match: 5. CDR1 and CDR2 from the germline V gene are MDHEN and SYDVKM. This CDR3 region has 14 residues. CDR3 DNA: TGTGCCAGCAGTCTCCGGGACAGGGCTTCACCCCTCCACTTT. It encodes CASSLRDRASPLHF.

The table lists this clonotype with many counts. This chain joins TRBV20-1 and TRBJ1-5; D is unclear. Germline CDR1 DFQATT, CDR2 SNEGSKA (reference sequence). Trimming took 1 base from V and 2 from J, leaving 12 bases between them. The CDR3 sequence is 15 residues long. CDR3 in DNA: TGCAGTGCTAGAGGAGGGCCTAGGGGCAATCAGCCCCAGCATTTT. Translation: CSARGGPRGNQPQHF.

The rearrangement joins TRBV7-6 to TRBJ2-7, with 10 nucleotides matching TRBD1. J lost 2 bases, V lost 2 bases, and 6 bases had no gene match. The CDR3 runs 16 residues. Germline V gene sequence: CDR1 SGHVS, CDR2 FNYEAQ. CDR3 in amino acids: CASSLIPGQGPYEQYF. The DNA for the CDR3 is TGTGCCAGCAGCTTAATCCCGGGACAGGGGCCCTACGAGCAGTACTTC.

This clonotype was observed many times. The chain combines TRBV7-8 with TRBJ2-2; tentative D call: TRBD1 (5 bases). V was clipped by 0 bases and J by 3 bases, with 11 bases between them. There are 16 residues in the CDR3. Germline CDR1 SGHVS, CDR2 FQNEAQ. DNA of the CDR3: TGTGCCAGCAGCTTAGCGGGGCAGGGATACACCGGGGAGCTGTTTTTT. This encodes CASSLAGQGYTGELFF.

Ten or more counts support this clonotype. V gene TRBV29-1 combines with J gene TRBJ2-7; TRBD2 agrees at 7 bases. CDR1 and CDR2 from the germline V gene are SQVTM and ANQGSEA. V shed 0 bases, J shed 3 bases, and the junction held 8 bases outside the gene matches. The CDR3 covers 15 residues. The CDR3 DNA sequence: TGCAGCGTTGAAGACGAGGCAGGGACTAACTACGAGCAGTACTTC. Residues: CSVEDEAGTNYEQYF.

As for this clonotype: This may arise from a read error, as a much more abundant clone is one base away. The V and J genes are TRBV7-9 and TRBJ2-1; 11 positions match TRBD2. Germline V gives CDR1 SEHNR, CDR2 FQNEAQ (reference sequence). The CDR3 has 16 amino acids. The CDR3 is CAGSKAGTSGYNEQFF. The CDR3 DNA is TGTGCCGGCAGCAAAGCCGGGACTAGCGGATACAATGAGCAGTTCTTC. The whole variable domain, filled in from reference TRBV7-9 and TRBJ2-1, reads DTGVSQNPRHKITKRGQNVTFRCDPISEHNRLYWYRQTLGQGPEFLTYFQNEAQLEKSRLLSDRFSAERPKGSFSTLEIQRTEQGDSAMYLCAGSKAGTSGYNEQFFGPGTRLTVL.

In the case of this clonotype: A much larger clone lies one base from this, so it may be a read error. The chain uses TRBV6-5 and TRBJ1-1; no definite D call. Trimming removed 2 bases from V and 10 bases from J, with 8 bases in between. This CDR3 is built from 11 residues. Germline assignment: CDR1 MNHEY and CDR2 SVGAGI. CDR3 sequence: CASSYLNGAFF. The CDR3 nucleotides are TGTGCCAGCAGTTACCTGAATGGAGCTTTCTTT.

This sequence joins TRBV4-2 and TRBJ1-1; D remains ambiguous. The ends were cut back, 0 bases at V and 2 bases at J, with 10 bases in the middle. CDR1 is LGHNA and CDR2 is YNFKEQ in the germline V gene. The CDR3 has 15 residues. The CDR3 DNA reads TGTGCCAGCAGCCAAGACTTCAACATCAACACTGAAGCTTTCTTT. Amino acid sequence: CASSQDFNINTEAFF.

This clonotype appeared many times. The CDR3 loop is CASSVRTGGGMVSEKLFF. CDR3 bases: TGTGCCAGCAGTGTGCGAACAGGGGGTGGTATGGTTTCTGAAAAACTGTTTTTT. The V gene is TRBV25-1, the J gene TRBJ1-4; 8 bases align to TRBD1. Germline V CDR1 and CDR2: MGHDK, SYGVNS. This CDR3 contains 18 residues. Trimming removed 4 bases from V and 7 bases from J; junction bases left unmatched: 17.